These 21 T cell receptor beta chains originate from one sample sequenced in a study of blood T cell repertoires in COVID-19. The table came from immunoSEQ multiplex PCR; TCRdb's copy has only in-frame clones and leaves some out. This table has more than 110,000 clones, over 60% appearing once. The sample consisted of peripheral blood. The receptor set was obtained from a woman older than 75 with active or convalescent COVID-19.

The V gene is TRBV7-8, the J gene TRBJ2-7, with 14 positions matching TRBD2. The CDR3 contains 15 residues. Trimming cost V 3 bases and J 4 bases; bases outside gene matches: 2. Germline lookup yields CDR1 SGHVS and CDR2 FQNEAQ. The CDR3 DNA reads TGTGCCAGCAGCTTCGGGACTAGCGGGGGATACGAGCAGTACTTC. This sequence encodes CASSFGTSGGYEQYF. Looking up the rest from reference TRBV7-8 and TRBJ2-7 gives the full variable domain: GAGVSQSPRYKVAKRGQDVALRCDPISGHVSLFWYQQALGQGPEFLTYFQNEAQLDKSGLPSDRFFAERPEGSVSTLKIQRTQQEDSAVYLCASSFGTSGGYEQYFGPGTRLTVT.

This clone was detected only once. This rearrangement joins TRBV6-5 to TRBJ1-2; TRBD1 agrees at 8 bases. V shed 10 bases, J shed 1 base, and the junction held 11 bases outside the gene matches. Germline values: CDR1 MNHEY, CDR2 SVGAGI. The CDR3 spans 15 residues. CDR3 protein: CAILPRQGSNYGYTF. DNA for the CDR3: TGTGCCATCTTACCTCGACAGGGGAGTAACTATGGCTACACCTTC.

The chain employs TRBV13 and TRBJ2-2; D unclear. Germline assignment: CDR1 PRHDT and CDR2 FYEKMQ (reference sequence). The CDR3 runs 13 residues. Trimming shortened V by 1 base and J by 6 bases, and 6 bases separated the two germline ends. The CDR3 is CASSLVRPGELFF. CDR3 DNA sequence: TGTGCCAGCAGCTTAGTCAGGCCCGGGGAGCTGTTTTTT.

This sequence joins TRBV3-1 (or the pseudogene TRBV3-2) and TRBJ2-3; D perhaps matches TRBD2 (7 bases). V lost 4 bases and J 6 bases, leaving 17 bases between the germline ends. The CDR3 sequence is 15 residues long. The germline gives CDR1 LGHDT, CDR2 YNNKEL (reference sequence). This CDR3 reads CASSPLRGAVDTQYF. The CDR3 bases are TGTGCCAGCAGCCCCCTCCGGGGGGCCGTCGATACGCAGTATTTT.

The chain couples TRBV7-8 to TRBJ2-7; tentative D call: TRBD2 (6 bases). From germline, CDR1 is SGHVS and CDR2 FQNEAQ. The length of the CDR3 is 14 residues. The germline V and J ends were trimmed by 7 bases and 3 bases, with 16 bases remaining between them. The CDR3 loop is CASNPRRAHYEQYF. As DNA, the CDR3 is TGTGCCAGCAACCCCAGGAGGGCCCACTACGAGCAGTACTTC.

The chain employs TRBV5-1 and TRBJ2-2, with D uncertain. V was pared by 0 bases and J by 4 bases, with 10 bases between. CDR1 is SGHRS, CDR2 YFSETQ, per germline. CDR3 length: 15 residues. CDR3 in DNA: TGCGCCAGCAGCTTGGTGGCCGGGTCCACCGGGGAGCTGTTTTTT. It codes for CASSLVAGSTGELFF.

V usage is TRBV21-1 and J usage is TRBJ2-5; the table's D call, TRBD2, has no DNA check behind it. TRBV21-1 is reported as a pseudogene. The CDR3 runs 16 residues. CDR3 loop: CASSKWTSGEKETQYF. As DNA, the CDR3 is TGTGCCAGCAGCAAGTGGACTAGCGGGGAGAAAGAGACCCAGTACTTC.

The CDR3 sequence is CSASLGEGQPQHF. DNA of the CDR3: TGCAGTGCTAGTCTCGGGGAGGGTCAGCCCCAGCATTTT. V gene TRBV20-1 combines with J gene TRBJ1-5, with D uncertain. The CDR3 sequence is 13 residues long. V was shortened by 3 bases and J by 6 bases, with 12 bases between the two germline ends. Looked up from germline, CDR1 is DFQATT and CDR2 is SNEGSKA (reference sequence).

This clone was seen a handful of times. Here the CDR3 reads CASSDMGRNYGYTF. The CDR3 DNA is TGTGCCAGCAGTGATATGGGGCGAAACTATGGCTACACCTTC. The V and J genes are TRBV2 and TRBJ1-2; D perhaps matches TRBD1 (5 bases). The CDR3 covers 14 residues. V lost 3 bases and J 2 bases, leaving 10 bases between the germline ends. Germline values: CDR1 SNHLY, CDR2 FYNNEI.

J is TRBJ1-3 and V is TRBV5-4; 7 nucleotides line up with TRBD1. The CDR3 covers 16 residues. The germline V gene has CDR1 SGHNT and CDR2 YYREEE (reference sequence). Losses at the gene ends were 4 bases for V and 0 bases for J; bases not matched to a gene: 7. The CDR3 is CASSKPGQFSGNTIYF. The CDR3 DNA reads as TGTGCCAGCAGCAAACCGGGACAGTTCTCTGGAAACACCATATATTTT.

The chain couples TRBV7-9 to TRBJ2-7; D is ambiguous. Germline V gene sequence: CDR1 SEHNR, CDR2 FQNEAQ (reference sequence). This CDR3 is built from 15 residues. V shed 0 bases and J shed 6 bases, with 15 bases lying between them. The CDR3 nucleotides are TGTGCCAGCAGCTTAGCGAACCCGAATTCGGGCGAGCAGTACTTC. Translating gives CASSLANPNSGEQYF. The full variable domain, rest sourced from reference TRBV7-9 and TRBJ2-7, is DTGVSQNPRHKITKRGQNVTFRCDPISEHNRLYWYRQTLGQGPEFLTYFQNEAQLEKSRLLSDRFSAERPKGSFSTLEIQRTEQGDSAMYLCASSLANPNSGEQYFGPGTRLTVT.

J is TRBJ2-7 and V is TRBV4-3, with 8 bases that match TRBD2. Losses at the gene ends were 0 bases for V and 3 bases for J; bases not matched to a gene: 4. The CDR3 totals 15 residues. Per germline, CDR1 LGHNA and CDR2 YSLEER. The DNA of the CDR3 is TGCGCCAGCAGCCAAGAACCTCGGGGGGGCTACGAGCAGTACTTC. Translated: CASSQEPRGGYEQYF.

J is TRBJ1-1 and V is TRBV27; D ambiguous. Germline CDR1 MNHEY, CDR2 SMNVEV (reference sequence). V was pared by 0 bases and J by 11 bases, with 13 bases between. The CDR3 has 13 amino acids. DNA for the CDR3: TGTGCCAGCAGTTTATCGAGGAGCGTCGGGGCTTTCTTT. Encoded protein: CASSLSRSVGAFF.

This rearrangement joins TRBV5-4 to TRBJ2-1; no reliable D call. Trimming took 2 bases from V and 3 from J, leaving 6 bases between them. The CDR3 length is 13 residues. CDR1 is SGHNT and CDR2 is YYREEE in the germline V gene (reference sequence). CDR3 region: CASSFGGYNEQFF. Here the CDR3 DNA reads TGTGCCAGCAGCTTCGGCGGCTACAATGAGCAGTTCTTC.

The sample holds a few counts of this clone. V and J are TRBV5-1 and TRBJ2-7, with 10 bases matching TRBD2. The CDR3 covers 14 residues. V trimming: 4 bases; J trimming: 1 base; junction bases outside the gene matches: 2. Germline CDR1 reads SGHRS; CDR2 reads YFSETQ. This chain's CDR3 is CASSRTSGSYEQYF. CDR3 coding DNA: TGCGCCAGCAGCAGGACTAGCGGTTCCTACGAGCAGTACTTC.

Written as DNA, the CDR3 is TGCGCCAGCAGTGAGTCGACAGGAGGAAACGAGCAGTACTTC. As protein: CASSESTGGNEQYF. The genes are TRBV10-2 and TRBJ2-7; possible D gene TRBD1, 6 bases. Germline loops: CDR1 WSHSY, CDR2 SAAADI. CDR3 length: 14 residues. V was clipped by 0 bases and J by 5 bases, with 11 bases between them.

This clone was counted a few times. The chain couples TRBV4-2 to TRBJ1-1; possible D gene TRBD1, 6 bases. CDR1 and CDR2 from the germline V gene are LGHNA and YNFKEQ. The CDR3 length is 17 residues. Trimming shortened V by 4 bases and J by 2 bases, and 20 bases separated the two germline ends. The DNA of the CDR3 is TGTGCCAGCAGCCCACGGTTTGGGGGCAACTATAACACTGAAGCTTTCTTT. This codes for CASSPRFGGNYNTEAFF.

CDR3 sequence reads: CASSTRASGGTLTDTQYF. As DNA, the CDR3 is TGTGCCAGCAGCACCAGAGCTAGCGGGGGGACCCTCACAGATACGCAGTATTTT. The J gene is TRBJ2-3, the V gene TRBV7-8, with 11 bases lining up with TRBD2. Germline V gives CDR1 SGHVS, CDR2 FQNEAQ. The CDR3 runs 18 residues. V was pared by 5 bases and J by 2 bases, with 12 bases of the junction left unmatched.

The chain uses TRBV5-4 and TRBJ2-2; 7 positions agree with TRBD1. Trimming removed 5 bases from V and 6 bases from J; junction bases left unmatched: 16. The CDR3 is 17 amino acids. The V gene's germline CDR1 is SGHNT and CDR2 YYREEE (reference sequence). This CDR3 reads CASRGREKGALAGELFF. As DNA, the CDR3 is TGTGCCAGCAGGGGACGAGAAAAGGGGGCGCTTGCCGGGGAGCTGTTTTTT. The whole variable domain, remainder taken from reference TRBV5-4 and TRBJ2-2, is ETGVTQSPTHLIKTRGQQVTLRCSSQSGHNTVSWYQQALGQGPQFIFQYYREEENGRGNFPPRFSGLQFPNYSSELNVNALELDDSALYLCASRGREKGALAGELFFGEGSRLTVL.

V and J are TRBV5-4 and TRBJ2-5, with TRBD2 matching 15 bases. CDR3 length: 15 residues. Per germline, CDR1 SGHNT and CDR2 YYREEE (reference sequence). Losses at the gene ends were 4 bases for V and 5 bases for J; bases not matched to a gene: 3. The CDR3 is CASSPGLAGGETQYF. The DNA for the CDR3 is TGTGCCAGCAGCCCCGGACTAGCGGGGGGGGAGACCCAGTACTTC.

The rearrangement links TRBV5-6 to TRBJ1-6, with TRBD1 matching over 7 bases. Looked up from germline, CDR1 is SGHDT and CDR2 is YYEEEE. This CDR3 contains 15 residues. Germline trimming cut 0 bases from V and 7 bases from J; bases unmatched to any gene: 4. The CDR3 DNA is TGTGCCAGCAGCTTGGAACCGGGACAGAATTCACCCCTCCACTTT. It specifies CASSLEPGQNSPLHF.